The 11 T cell receptor beta chains below all came from one sample that was sequenced in a study of T cell responses to AZD1222 COVID-19 vaccine. The protocol was immunoSEQ multiplex PCR, while the TCRdb copy is restricted to in-frame clones and leaves out a portion. The repertoire holds about 190,000 clones, with approximately 94% as singletons. The sequencing here drew on peripheral blood, taken on day 0 of AZD1222 vaccination. All receptors come from an adult in good health.

This chain links TRBV14 with TRBJ1-6; TRBD1 matches at 9 bases. This CDR3 is 15 amino acids long. Per the germline V gene, CDR1 is SGHDN and CDR2 is FVKESK. Trimming at V came to 3 bases and at J to 7 bases, leaving 4 bases not matched to a gene. CDR3 in DNA: TGTGCCAGCAGCCACCGGACAGGGGTGAATTCACCCCTCCACTTT. Protein product: CASSHRTGVNSPLHF.

This chain joins TRBV27 and TRBJ1-1, with D uncertain. The CDR3 is 14 amino acids. Germline V gene lookup returns CDR1 MNHEY and CDR2 SMNVEV (reference sequence). V was trimmed by 3 bases and J by 1 base, leaving 9 bases between them. Written as DNA, the CDR3 is TGTGCCAGCAGTTTGGCAGAGAGGAACACTGAAGCTTTCTTT. Encoded protein: CASSLAERNTEAFF.

This chain uses TRBV29-1 with TRBJ2-7; possible D gene TRBD1, 6 bases. Trimming left V 2 bases short and J 0 bases short, with 8 bases between. Germline CDR1 reads SQVTM; CDR2 reads ANQGSEA. The CDR3 is made up of 13 amino acids. This chain's CDR3 is CSVETGTSYEQYF. The CDR3 nucleotides are TGCAGCGTTGAAACAGGGACCTCCTACGAGCAGTACTTC.

The J gene is TRBJ1-1, the V gene TRBV4-1; 12 nucleotides agree with TRBD1. The CDR3 runs to 17 residues. Germline V gene lookup returns CDR1 MGHRA and CDR2 YSYEKL. V was clipped by 9 bases and J by 1 base; unmatched bases: 12. In nucleotides, the CDR3 is TGCGCCAGTCAAGCGGGACAGGGGGCTAGAGAGAACACTGAAGCTTTCTTT. Its protein is CASQAGQGARENTEAFF.

Only one count was recorded for this clone. This chain connects TRBV5-4 to TRBJ2-2; no clear D. V was trimmed by 4 bases and J by 5 bases, leaving 12 bases between them. This CDR3 is 14 amino acids long. Per germline, CDR1 SGHNT and CDR2 YYREEE (reference sequence). The CDR3 here is CASSTWFGTGELFF. The CDR3 region has the DNA TGTGCCAGCAGCACCTGGTTTGGAACCGGGGAGCTGTTTTTT.

V is TRBV5-1 and J is TRBJ2-2; 7 bases map to TRBD1. The junction had 8 bases not matched to a gene; V was cut back by 3 bases and J by 3 bases. Germline assignment: CDR1 SGHRS and CDR2 YFSETQ. The CDR3 is made up of 16 amino acids. This chain's CDR3 is CASSSTGDGYTGELFF. CDR3 in DNA: TGCGCCAGCAGCTCAACAGGGGACGGGTACACCGGGGAGCTGTTTTTT.

This clone was found once. The chain is built from TRBV6-2 or TRBV6-3 and TRBJ1-5; no firm D call. This CDR3 spans 13 amino acids. The V and J ends lost 2 bases and 12 bases respectively, with 14 bases between them. From germline, CDR1 is MNHEY and CDR2 SVGEGT. CDR3 residues: CASSYTPPLGQHF. DNA of the CDR3: TGTGCCAGCAGTTACACGCCCCCCCTAGGCCAGCATTTT.

Notes on this clone: The same CDR3 can be traced to other DNA sequences in this sample. The V gene is TRBV9, the J gene TRBJ2-7; D is perhaps TRBD1 or TRBD2 (5 bases each). This CDR3 has 14 amino acids. Deletions cut 0 bases from V and 0 bases from J, with 7 bases between. Germline loops: CDR1 SGDLS, CDR2 YYNGEE. The CDR3 DNA is TGTGCCAGCAGCGTAGGGGGGAGCTCCTACGAGCAGTACTTC. Residues: CASSVGGSSYEQYF.

The chain is built from TRBV29-1 and TRBJ2-2; D remains unclear. The CDR3 consists of 12 residues. The germline V gene has CDR1 SQVTM and CDR2 ANQGSEA. V was cut by 4 bases and J by 6 bases, with 9 bases left in between. The CDR3 nucleotides are TGCAGCGTTGTTGGCAGACCCGGGGAGCTGTTTTTT. This gives the protein CSVVGRPGELFF.

For the CDR3, the DNA is TGTGCCAGCTCACCGGGACTAGGGCAGTTCTTC. It specifies CASSPGLGQFF. The genes are TRBV18 and TRBJ2-1; 8 bases are shared with TRBD2. This CDR3 contains 11 residues. Germline V gives CDR1 KGHSH, CDR2 LQKENI. V lost 3 bases, J lost 12 bases, and 1 base stayed unmatched. Full variable domain (rest looked up from reference TRBV18 and TRBJ2-1): NAGVMQNPRHLVRRRGQEARLRCSPMKGHSHVYWYRQLPEEGLKFMVYLQKENIIDESGMPKERFSAEFPKEGPSILRIQQVVRGDSAAYFCASSPGLGQFFGPGTRLTVL.

The V and J genes are TRBV5-1 and TRBJ2-1; 7 bases align to TRBD2. Trimming removed 4 bases from V and 2 bases from J; junction bases left unmatched: 9. Germline lookup yields CDR1 SGHRS and CDR2 YFSETQ. The CDR3 runs 16 residues. The CDR3: CASSHPGGTPYNEQFF. Here the CDR3 DNA reads TGCGCCAGCAGCCACCCGGGGGGTACCCCCTACAATGAGCAGTTCTTC.